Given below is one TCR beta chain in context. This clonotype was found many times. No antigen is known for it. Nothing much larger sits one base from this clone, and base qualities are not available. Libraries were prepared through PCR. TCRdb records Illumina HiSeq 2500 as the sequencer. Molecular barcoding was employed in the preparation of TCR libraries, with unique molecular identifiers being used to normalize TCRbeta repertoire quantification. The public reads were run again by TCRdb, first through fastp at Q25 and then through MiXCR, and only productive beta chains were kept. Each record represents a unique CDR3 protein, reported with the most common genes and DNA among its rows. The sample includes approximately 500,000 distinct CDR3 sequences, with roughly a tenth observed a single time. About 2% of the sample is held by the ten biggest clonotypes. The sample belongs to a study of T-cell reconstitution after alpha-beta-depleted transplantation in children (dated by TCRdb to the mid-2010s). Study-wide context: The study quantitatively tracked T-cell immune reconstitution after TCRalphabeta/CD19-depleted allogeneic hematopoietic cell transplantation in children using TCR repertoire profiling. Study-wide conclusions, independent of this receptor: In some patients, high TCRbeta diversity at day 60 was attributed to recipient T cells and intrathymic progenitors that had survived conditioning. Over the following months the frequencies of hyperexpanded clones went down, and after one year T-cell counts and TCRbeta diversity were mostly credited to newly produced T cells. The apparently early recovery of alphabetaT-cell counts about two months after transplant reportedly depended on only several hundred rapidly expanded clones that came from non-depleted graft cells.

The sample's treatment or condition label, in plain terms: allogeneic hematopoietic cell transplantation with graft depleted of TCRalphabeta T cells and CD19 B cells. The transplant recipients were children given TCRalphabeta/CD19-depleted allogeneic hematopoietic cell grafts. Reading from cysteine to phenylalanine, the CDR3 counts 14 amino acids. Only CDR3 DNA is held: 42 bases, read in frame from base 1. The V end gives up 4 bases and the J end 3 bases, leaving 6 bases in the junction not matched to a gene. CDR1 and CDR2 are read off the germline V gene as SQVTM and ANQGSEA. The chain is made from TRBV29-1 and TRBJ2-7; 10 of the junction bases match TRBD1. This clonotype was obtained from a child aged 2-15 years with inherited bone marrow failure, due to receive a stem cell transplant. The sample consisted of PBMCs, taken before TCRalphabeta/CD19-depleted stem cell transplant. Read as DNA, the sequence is TGCAGCGTTGCGGGACAGGGGATTTACTACGAGCAGTACTTC. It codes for CSVAGQGIYYEQYF.